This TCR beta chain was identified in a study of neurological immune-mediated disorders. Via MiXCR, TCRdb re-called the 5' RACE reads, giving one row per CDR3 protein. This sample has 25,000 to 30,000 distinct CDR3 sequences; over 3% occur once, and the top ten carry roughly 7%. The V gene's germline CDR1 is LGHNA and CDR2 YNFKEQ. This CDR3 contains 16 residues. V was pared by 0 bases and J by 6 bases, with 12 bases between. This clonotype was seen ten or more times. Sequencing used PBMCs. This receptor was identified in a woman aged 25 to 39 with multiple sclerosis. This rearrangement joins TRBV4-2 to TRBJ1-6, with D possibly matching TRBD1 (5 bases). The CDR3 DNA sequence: TGTGCCAGCAGCCAAGACCCGGGGGTGGGTAATTCACCCCTCCACTTT. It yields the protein CASSQDPGVGNSPLHF.